This T cell receptor (beta chain) was captured in a study of identical twins. Germline V gene data show CDR1 as MGHDK and CDR2 as SYGVNS. V was clipped by 1 base and J by 6 bases, with 10 bases between them. The CDR3 runs to 14 residues. Study findings and constraints: Conclusions were drawn cross-sectionally by statistical analysis, without following the same donors.

This clonotype was recorded many times. Its antigen remains unidentified. TCRdb processed the 5' RACE reads anew with MiXCR; each CDR3 protein has one entry. The sample has 350,000 to 450,000 distinct CDR3 sequences, about 18% seen once; the top ten hold more than 10%. Sequencing was done on a sample of naive T cells sorted from blood. V gene TRBV25-1 combines with J gene TRBJ1-5; a possible D gene is TRBD1 (6 bases). This clonotype was obtained from a man aged 50 or older in good health. DNA for the CDR3: TGTGCCAGCAGTGAATGGGGGGCCACTCAGCCCCAGCATTTT. Translating gives CASSEWGATQPQHF.